The 31 T cell receptor beta chains given below trace back to one sample, sequenced in a study of CD8+CD57+ T cells in acquired aplastic anemia (dated by TCRdb to between 2018 and 2020). Sequencing instrument: Illumina HiSeq 2000. TCR beta VDJ combination and CDR3 sequence profiling used genomic DNA as the template. Clones were called with MiXCR by TCRdb after fastp trimmed the public reads at Q25, and only in-frame beta chains were retained. Every distinct CDR3 protein forms one entry, paired with its most common genes and DNA. Counted in this sample were 260,000 or so distinct CDR3 sequences; around 45% of them appeared once. Together, the top ten hold under 9% of the sample. Expansion of CD8+CD57+ cells had been shown by flow cytometry in the patients chosen for sequencing. The source material was sorted CD4+, CD8+, or CD8+CD57+ T cells (not recorded which) from PBMCs. The origin of the receptors is a human donor with aplastic anemia.

This clonotype was detected many times. This sequence joins TRBV7-9 and TRBJ1-2; D is possibly TRBD1 (5 bases). V lost 5 bases to trimming and J lost 4 bases, with 14 bases between them. This CDR3 has 14 residues. Germline CDR1 and CDR2: SEHNR and FQNEAQ (reference sequence). The CDR3 region is CASSPQVLGYGYTF. CDR3 coding DNA: TGTGCCAGCAGCCCACAGGTGCTGGGCTATGGCTACACCTTC.

There are many counts of this clonotype. This chain joins TRBV14 and TRBJ1-1, with D possibly TRBD1 on 5 matching bases. The CDR3 loop spans 12 amino acids. The germline V and J ends were trimmed by 7 bases and 1 base, with 7 bases remaining between them. Germline V gene data show CDR1 as SGHDN and CDR2 as FVKESK. For the CDR3, the DNA is TGTGCCAGCACTGGGGCGAACACTGAAGCTTTCTTT. Amino acids: CASTGANTEAFF.

In its sample, this clonotype was seen a few times. The genes are TRBV27 and TRBJ2-1; TRBD2 matches at 7 bases. CDR1 and CDR2 from the germline V gene are MNHEY and SMNVEV (reference sequence). The ends lost 0 bases at V and 6 bases at J; junction bases unmatched: 8. The CDR3 spans 16 residues. CDR3 coding DNA: TGTGCCAGCAGTTTATCTGGCGGGGAGGGTGGCAATGAGCAGTTCTTC. It translates to CASSLSGGEGGNEQFF.

The chain combines TRBV4-3 with TRBJ2-5, with 13 bases that match TRBD2. The CDR3 is 18 residues long. V lost 0 bases to trimming and J lost 4 bases; unmatched junction nucleotides: 8. CDR1 LGHNA and CDR2 YSLEER come from the germline V gene. This CDR3 reads CASSQDHQLAGGGETQYF. CDR3 DNA: TGCGCCAGCAGCCAAGACCACCAACTAGCGGGGGGGGGAGAGACCCAGTACTTC.

The chain has TRBV20-1 and TRBJ1-2, with D possibly matching TRBD1 (5 bases). From germline, CDR1 is DFQATT and CDR2 SNEGSKA (reference sequence). The CDR3 length is 16 residues. Trimming took 0 bases from V and 4 from J, leaving 18 bases between them. This chain's CDR3 is CSARDTGARSSYGYTF. Written as DNA, the CDR3 is TGCAGTGCTAGAGATACCGGGGCTCGAAGTAGCTATGGCTACACCTTC.

This clonotype was picked up many times. Here the CDR3 DNA reads TGTGCCAGCAGTTACGATTGGAACACTGAAGCTTTCTTT. Translating gives CASSYDWNTEAFF. The chain uses TRBV6-6 and TRBJ1-1; D is uncertain. This CDR3 is 13 amino acids long. V lost 2 bases and J 1 base, leaving 5 bases between the germline ends. Germline loops: CDR1 MNHNY, CDR2 SVGAGI (reference sequence).

The table lists this clonotype with many counts. This rearrangement joins TRBV6-1 to TRBJ2-7; maybe TRBD1 (5 bases). The germline CDR1 and CDR2 sequences are MNHNS and SASEGT. Trimming pared 3 bases from V and 6 bases from J, leaving 6 bases between. The CDR3 is 11 residues long. CDR3 bases: TGTGCCAGCAGTGATGGGGCCGAGCAGTACTTC. Translated, it gives CASSDGAEQYF.

The rearrangement uses TRBV6-2 or TRBV6-3 and TRBJ1-1, with a tentative D call TRBD1 (6 bases). The ends were cut back, 4 bases at V and 4 bases at J, with 13 bases in the middle. CDR1 is MNHEY and CDR2 is SVGEGT in the germline V gene. CDR3 length: 14 amino acids. For the CDR3, the DNA is TGTGCCAGCAGTTCGGACAGAGCCAGCACTGAAGCTTTCTTT. It translates to CASSSDRASTEAFF.

The V and J genes are TRBV20-1 and TRBJ2-7; 9 bases align to TRBD1. There are 11 residues in the CDR3. The junction had 2 bases not matched to a gene; V was cut back by 6 bases and J by 5 bases. Germline CDR1 is DFQATT and CDR2 is SNEGSKA (reference sequence). CDR3: CSARTGDEQYF. As DNA, the CDR3 is TGCAGTGCAAGGACAGGGGACGAGCAGTACTTC.

This chain joins TRBV5-5 and TRBJ2-2; D is undetermined. V lost 4 bases and J lost 3, with 13 bases in between. Per germline, CDR1 SGHKS and CDR2 YYEKEE (reference sequence). The CDR3 is 15 amino acids. The CDR3 loop is CASSLRTLDTGELFF. Here the CDR3 DNA reads TGTGCCAGCAGCCTAAGGACCCTAGACACCGGGGAGCTGTTTTTT.

This rearrangement joins TRBV20-1 to TRBJ2-1; no definite D call. V dropped 0 bases and J dropped 4 bases, with 10 bases sitting between them. In germline, CDR1 is DFQATT, CDR2 SNEGSKA (reference sequence). This CDR3 is 14 amino acids long. CDR3 in amino acids: CSARDWRNYNEQFF. The CDR3 nucleotides are TGCAGTGCTAGAGATTGGCGGAATTACAATGAGCAGTTCTTC.

CDR3: CASTGPSRTPYEQYF. DNA of the CDR3: TGTGCCAGCACCGGCCCGTCCCGGACCCCCTACGAGCAGTACTTC. The chain carries TRBV3-1 and TRBJ2-7, with D unclear. This CDR3 comprises 15 residues. From germline, CDR1 is LGHDT and CDR2 YNNKEL (reference sequence). V lost 7 bases and J lost 2, with 18 bases in between.

In regard to this clonotype: The CDR3 does not close with the conserved phenylalanine or tryptophan, likely indicating a read error. The chain joins TRBV6-1 to TRBJ1-1; no reliable D call. This CDR3 contains 13 residues. CDR1 is MNHNS and CDR2 is SASEGT in the germline V gene. Trimming shortened V by 1 base and J by 1 base, and 4 bases separated the two germline ends. CDR3 residues: CASSEDGNTEAFL. The CDR3 nucleotides read TGTGCCAGCAGTGAAGATGGGAACACTGAAGCTTTCCTT.

On this clonotype itself: Germline and junction disagree at one end, which may indicate a read error. The gene calls are TRBV6-1 and TRBJ2-2; D perhaps matches TRBD1 (6 bases). CDR3 length: 14 amino acids. Germline CDR1 is MNHNS and CDR2 is SASEGT. The CDR3 sequence: CASWQGTNTGELSF. As DNA, the CDR3 is TGTGCCAGCTGGCAGGGGACAAACACCGGGGAGCTGTCCTTT.

Many counts were recorded for this clonotype. The chain employs TRBV7-9 and TRBJ2-5, with 8 bases fitting TRBD1. The CDR3 loop spans 13 amino acids. V lost 4 bases to trimming and J lost 4 bases; unmatched junction nucleotides: 2. The germline CDR1 and CDR2 sequences are SEHNR and FQNEAQ (reference sequence). CDR3 protein: CASSSGQGETQYF. CDR3 coding DNA: TGTGCCAGCAGCTCTGGACAGGGAGAGACCCAGTACTTC.

This chain joins TRBV12-3 or TRBV12-4 and TRBJ1-6, with D uncertain. V shed 3 bases and J shed 9 bases, with 6 bases lying between them. CDR3 length: 12 amino acids. DNA of the CDR3: TGTGCCAGCAGTTTCGGCAGTTCACCCCTCCACTTT. This encodes CASSFGSSPLHF.

The rearrangement links TRBV6-2 or TRBV6-3 to TRBJ2-4, with D possibly being TRBD1 or TRBD2 (6 bases each). CDR3 length: 14 amino acids. Trimming pared 5 bases from V and 8 bases from J, leaving 16 bases between. Germline lookup yields CDR1 MNHEY and CDR2 SVGEGT. CDR3 loop: CASSPEGVADIQYF. The CDR3 bases are TGTGCCAGCAGTCCCGAGGGGGTAGCGGACATTCAGTACTTC.

In this sample, this clonotype turned up many times. V gene TRBV28 combines with J gene TRBJ1-1; D is uncertain. V lost 6 bases, J lost 3 bases, and 2 bases lay in between. CDR1 and CDR2 (germline): MDHEN, SYDVKM. The CDR3 spans 10 residues. The CDR3 sequence is CASSDTEAFF. CDR3 in DNA: TGTGCCAGCAGCGACACTGAAGCTTTCTTT.

This sequence joins TRBV24-1 and TRBJ2-7, with TRBD1 identical over 8 bases. Per germline, CDR1 KGHDR and CDR2 SFDVKD. The CDR3 sequence is 18 residues long. The V and J ends lost 3 bases and 5 bases, in that order; junction bases with no gene match: 17. For the CDR3, the DNA is TGTGCCACCAGTGATACCATAGAAACACCGGACAGGGCCGACGAGCAGTACTTC. This encodes CATSDTIETPDRADEQYF.

The table lists this clonotype with a few counts. The rearrangement joins TRBV19 to TRBJ2-7; 10 positions match TRBD1. This CDR3 has 14 residues. V shed 6 bases, J shed 4 bases, and the junction held 6 bases outside the gene matches. CDR1 is LNHDA and CDR2 is SQIVND in the germline V gene (reference sequence). The CDR3 reads CASRPGQGSYEQYF. CDR3 DNA sequence: TGTGCCAGTAGACCGGGACAGGGGTCGTACGAGCAGTACTTC.

This chain connects TRBV25-1 to TRBJ1-5; TRBD1 aligns across 9 bases. In germline, CDR1 is MGHDK, CDR2 SYGVNS. The CDR3 contains 13 residues. The J segment lost 7 bases and the V segment lost 6 bases, leaving 4 bases of the junction unmatched. The CDR3 region is CASSGQGKQPQHF. In DNA form, the CDR3 reads TGTGCCAGCAGCGGACAGGGGAAACAGCCCCAGCATTTT.

This clonotype was observed many times. The rearrangement joins TRBV7-9 to TRBJ2-1; tentative D call: TRBD1 (6 bases). Germline loops: CDR1 SEHNR, CDR2 FQNEAQ (reference sequence). CDR3 length: 13 amino acids. V was trimmed by 3 bases and J by 8 bases, leaving 11 bases between them. The CDR3 sequence: CASSLWGRHEQFF. CDR3 bases: TGTGCCAGCAGCTTGTGGGGGCGCCATGAGCAGTTCTTC.

In the case of this clonotype: At one end the junction does not follow the germline gene, possibly because of a read error. The rearrangement uses TRBV7-9 and TRBJ1-1, with D maybe TRBD1 (5 bases). The CDR3 length is 15 residues. Germline-derived CDR1 and CDR2 are SEHNR and FQNEAQ (reference sequence). CDR3 nucleotides: TGTGCCTGCAGCTCCGAATCGACAGCTAACACTGAAGCTTTCTTT. Translated: CACSSESTANTEAFF.

This clonotype has only a few counts. The V gene is TRBV7-8, the J gene TRBJ2-1; D perhaps matches TRBD2 (6 bases). Trimming stripped 3 bases from V and 1 base from J, with 10 bases between. The CDR3 totals 15 residues. Germline CDR1 and CDR2: SGHVS and FQNEAQ. The CDR3 DNA is TGTGCCAGCAGCTTGACGGGGGTTTCCTACAATGAGCAGTTCTTC. Residues: CASSLTGVSYNEQFF.

There are a few counts of this clonotype. This rearrangement joins TRBV6-1 to TRBJ1-5, with D unclear. The ends were cut back, 6 bases at V and 9 bases at J, with 27 bases in the middle. Germline values: CDR1 MNHNS, CDR2 SASEGT. The CDR3 length is 17 residues. CDR3 protein: CASSHRIEMGSRRPQHF. CDR3 bases: TGTGCCAGCAGCCACCGAATAGAGATGGGCTCGCGGAGGCCCCAGCATTTT.

The V gene is TRBV2, the J gene TRBJ2-5; 9 bases agree with TRBD1. The germline CDR1 and CDR2 sequences are SNHLY and FYNNEI. The ends lost 5 bases at V and 5 bases at J; junction bases unmatched: 6. CDR3 length: 14 residues. The CDR3 sequence is CASSFDRGRETQYF. DNA of the CDR3: TGTGCCAGCAGTTTCGACAGGGGGAGGGAGACCCAGTACTTC.

V gene TRBV10-1 combines with J gene TRBJ2-6; D may match TRBD1 or TRBD2 (5 bases each). Germline CDR1 reads WNHNN; CDR2 reads SYGVQD (reference sequence). V gave up 5 bases and J gave up 1 base, with 9 bases separating them. CDR3 length equals 15 residues. Written as DNA, the CDR3 is TGCGCCAGCAGTTCAGGGAGTTCTGGGGCCAACGTCCTGACTTTC. Residues: CASSSGSSGANVLTF.

This clonotype was seen just once. One base away lies a much larger clone, so this may be a sequencing read error. This chain uses TRBV6-6 with TRBJ2-7; weak D call: TRBD2 (6 bases). Per germline, CDR1 MNHNY and CDR2 SVGAGI (reference sequence). The CDR3 extends over 14 amino acids. CDR3 coding DNA: TGTGCCAGCAGCACAGTGGGGGGAGGCGACGAGCAGTGCTTC. The encoded protein is CASSTVGGGDEQCF.

This clonotype has just a few counts. The rearrangement links TRBV4-2 to TRBJ2-6; 11 bases agree with TRBD2. The germline V gene has CDR1 LGHNA and CDR2 YNFKEQ. The CDR3 length is 21 residues. Trimming took 5 bases from V and 0 from J; bases not matched to a gene: 15. The CDR3 reads CASSSKRLGLAETSGANVLTF. The CDR3 bases are TGTGCCAGCAGCTCTAAAAGACTGGGACTAGCGGAGACCTCTGGGGCCAACGTCCTGACTTTC.

This clonotype was counted ten times or more. The chain combines TRBV6-1 with TRBJ1-6, with a tentative D call TRBD1 (6 bases). Deletions cut 3 bases from V and 7 bases from J, with 16 bases between. Germline values: CDR1 MNHNS, CDR2 SASEGT. This CDR3 region has 16 residues. In DNA, the CDR3 is TGTGCCAGCAGTGATGTTCTAGGGCAGGGGAATTCACCCCTCCACTTT. Translating gives CASSDVLGQGNSPLHF.

The chain couples TRBV29-1 to TRBJ2-1; D could derive from TRBD1 or TRBD2 (5 bases each). CDR3 length: 14 amino acids. The germline V gene has CDR1 SQVTM and CDR2 ANQGSEA. Trimming removed 5 bases from V and 1 base from J, with 12 bases in between. CDR3 nucleotides: TGCAGCGTTAGAGGGACGGGATCCTACAATGAGCAGTTCTTC. Encoded protein: CSVRGTGSYNEQFF.